The next 4 T cell receptor beta chains were all read from a single sample in a study of T cells expressing NK-cell markers. Each CDR3 protein gets one entry in TCRdb, which reprocessed the 5' RACE reads and gives no DNA. This specimen shows 250,000 to 300,000 distinct CDR3 sequences; the ten leading clones hold 4.2%. The sequenced sample was blood T cells: a sorted CD56 or NKG2C T cell subset, CD4+ or CD8+ T cells, or bulk PBMC T cells (not recorded which). The source is a woman between 18 and 70 years old in good health.

The chain has TRBV6-2 or TRBV6-3 and TRBJ2-1; TCRdb outputs TRBD2, but without DNA this stays unchecked. The CDR3 totals 15 residues. Germline values: CDR1 MNHEY, CDR2 SVGEGT. The CDR3 loop is CASSYERRKVDEQFF.

V usage is TRBV7-9 and J usage is TRBJ1-1; the D call of TRBD1 rests on TCRdb alone, since no DNA is present to check it. The CDR3 is 12 amino acids. CDR1 and CDR2 (germline): SEHNR, FQNEAQ (reference sequence). CDR3: CASSPAPLEAFF.

The gene calls are TRBV20-1 and TRBJ1-1; there is no DNA to check the TCRdb D call of TRBD1. This CDR3 has 12 amino acids. CDR1 is DFQATT and CDR2 is SNEGSKA in the germline V gene (reference sequence). This CDR3 is CSPGGTNTEAFF.

This chain joins TRBV24-1 and TRBJ1-5; TCRdb selects TRBD1, and the lack of DNA leaves this call unchecked. Germline-derived CDR1 and CDR2 are KGHDR and SFDVKD. The CDR3 consists of 15 residues. The CDR3 loop is CATSPGPWSNQPQHF.